The rows below give T cell receptor beta chains drawn from one sample of a study of blood T cell repertoires in COVID-19. Data came from immunoSEQ multiplex PCR; TCRdb stores just in-frame clones and leaves some out. The sample carries approximately 280,000 clones, 75% to 90% recorded once. The sample was peripheral blood. The origin of the receptors is a woman aged 55-69 years with acute or convalescent COVID-19. Both conserved end residues are part of each CDR3. D genes are given only for firm matches. Size is omitted from some rows. Given values are once, few, many or a class for expanded clones.

TRBV18	TRBJ2-3	16	NA	TRBD2	CASSPGTSGRTDTQYF	TGTGCCAGCTCACCCGGGACTAGCGGGAGGACAGATACGCAGTATTTT
TRBV6-1	TRBJ2-3	14	NA	NA	CASSEVLGTDTQYF	TGTGCCAGCAGTGAAGTACTGGGCACAGATACGCAGTATTTT
TRBV3-1/TRBV3-2	TRBJ2-3	15	NA	NA	CTSSQDEGHLDTQYF	TGTACCAGCAGCCAAGATGAGGGCCACTTAGATACGCAGTATTTT
TRBV18	TRBJ2-5	15	NA	NA	CASSRLSGRQETQYF	TGTGCCAGCTCACGACTTTCCGGTAGGCAAGAGACCCAGTACTTC
TRBV5-6	TRBJ2-1	16	NA	TRBD1	CASSARDRGAYNEQFF	TGTGCCAGCAGCGCCCGGGACAGGGGCGCCTACAATGAGCAGTTCTTC
TRBV4-2	TRBJ2-3	13	NA	NA	CASSQGPPDTQYF	TGTGCCAGCAGCCAGGGCCCGCCGGATACGCAGTATTTT
TRBV20-1	TRBJ2-7	12	NA	TRBD2	CSASRTSYEQYF	TGCAGTGCTAGTCGGACTAGCTACGAGCAGTACTTC
TRBV28	TRBJ1-5	13	once	TRBD1	CASRDRGNQPQHF	TGTGCCAGTAGAGACAGGGGCAATCAGCCCCAGCATTTT
TRBV5-1	TRBJ2-3	15	NA	NA	CASSLAVPVADTQYF	TGCGCCAGCAGCTTGGCGGTGCCGGTGGCAGATACGCAGTATTTT
TRBV23-1	TRBJ1-5	14	NA	TRBD1	CASTKQGGNQPQHF	TGCGCCAGCACTAAACAGGGGGGCAATCAGCCCCAGCATTTT
TRBV5-1	TRBJ1-2	16	NA	TRBD1	CASSVGTGGPFYGYTF	TGCGCCAGCAGCGTGGGGACAGGGGGCCCCTTCTATGGCTACACCTTC